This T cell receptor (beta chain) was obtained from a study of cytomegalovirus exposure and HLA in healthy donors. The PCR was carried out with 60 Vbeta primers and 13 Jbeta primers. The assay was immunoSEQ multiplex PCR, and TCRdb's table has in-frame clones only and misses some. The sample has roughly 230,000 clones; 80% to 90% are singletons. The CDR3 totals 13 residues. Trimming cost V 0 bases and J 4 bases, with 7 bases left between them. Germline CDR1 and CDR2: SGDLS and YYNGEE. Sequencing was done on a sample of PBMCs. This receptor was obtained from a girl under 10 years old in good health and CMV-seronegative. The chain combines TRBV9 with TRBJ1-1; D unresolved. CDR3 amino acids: CASSVDSGTEAFF. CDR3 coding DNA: TGTGCCAGCAGCGTAGACAGTGGCACTGAAGCTTTCTTT.